The rows below give T cell receptor beta chains drawn from one sample of a study of vaccination effects on CD4 cells after COVID-19. The repertoire was sequenced with immunoSEQ multiplex PCR; TCRdb's copy has only in-frame clones and lacks some. The sample has nearly 45,000 clones, roughly 65% seen once. These receptors are not linked to any known antigen. This sample comprised CD4+ T cells from PBMCs cultured with a peptide pool, obtained before COVID-19 vaccination. The receptors derive from a human donor who had a prior SARS-CoV-2 infection. The CDR3 runs from the conserved cysteine through the conserved F or W. D genes are given only for firm matches. Not every row has a clone size; where given, it reads once, few, many or a size class.

d_call j_call v_call clone_size cdr3_aa cdr3_nt
TRBD2 TRBJ2-1 TRBV4-2 . CASSQVQAGNEQFF TGTGCCAGCAGCCAAGTTCAAGCGGGGAATGAGCAGTTCTTC
. TRBJ1-1 TRBV19 . CASSPIGGAYTEAFF TGTGCCAGTAGCCCGATCGGGGGGGCTTACACTGAAGCTTTCTTT
TRBD1 TRBJ2-7 TRBV27 . CASSFVDLNRGREQYF TGTGCCAGCAGTTTTGTGGATCTGAACAGGGGGCGCGAGCAGTACTTC
. TRBJ2-6 TRBV29-1 . CSVYGANVLTF TGCAGCGTTTATGGGGCCAACGTCCTGACTTTC
. TRBJ1-5 TRBV28 . CASSLRTQSNQPQHF TGTGCCAGCAGTTTGCGGACCCAGAGCAATCAGCCCCAGCATTTT
. TRBJ1-6 TRBV5-4 . CASSLSQGGSPLHF TGTGCCAGCAGCTTGTCACAGGGTGGATCACCCCTCCACTTT
TRBD1 TRBJ1-1 TRBV2 . CASNRGRGAFF TGTGCCAGCAACAGGGGCAGGGGAGCTTTCTTT
TRBD1 TRBJ2-5 TRBV14 once CASSQTGLETQYF TGTGCCAGCAGCCAGACAGGGTTAGAGACCCAGTACTTC
. TRBJ2-3 TRBV11-3 . CASSFGEITDTQYF TGTGCCAGCAGCTTCGGAGAGATCACAGATACGCAGTATTTT
. TRBJ1-5 TRBV19 many CASSSGTPSNQPQHF TGTGCCAGTAGTTCCGGGACGCCTAGCAATCAGCCCCAGCATTTT
TRBD2 TRBJ2-3 TRBV5-4 few CASSLGLKRGLVSDTQYF TGTGCCAGCAGCTTGGGACTTAAGCGGGGTCTGGTCTCGGATACGCAGTATTTT
. TRBJ1-4 TRBV7-2 . CASSLVGPSLSALNEKLFF TGTGCCAGCAGCTTAGTAGGGCCCTCACTTTCGGCCCTCAATGAAAAACTGTTTTTT
. TRBJ1-1 TRBV4-2 few CASSQLGYPEAFF TGTGCCAGCAGCCAATTAGGGTACCCTGAAGCTTTCTTT
. TRBJ1-5 TRBV4-2 once CASSQAADQPQHF TGTGCCAGCAGCCAAGCGGCGGATCAGCCCCAGCATTTT
. TRBJ1-2 TRBV3-1/TRBV3-2 . CASSQDLWGPDGYTF TGTGCCAGCAGCCAAGATCTCTGGGGCCCCGATGGCTACACCTTC
. TRBJ1-6 TRBV5-1 . CASSLAEGSVENSPLHF TGCGCCAGCAGCTTGGCCGAGGGGTCTGTGGAAAATTCACCCCTCCACTTT
. TRBJ2-2 TRBV6-5 . CASSYVGTGELFF TGTGCCAGCAGTTACGTCGGTACCGGGGAGCTGTTTTTT
. TRBJ1-2 TRBV7-2 . CASSLGLGDYSSEYGYTF TGTGCCAGCAGCTTAGGTCTCGGGGATTACAGTTCAGAATATGGCTACACCTTC
. TRBJ1-2 TRBV24-1 . CATRSSSIYGYTF TGTGCCACCAGGAGCAGTTCGATCTATGGCTACACCTTC
. TRBJ2-5 TRBV3-1/TRBV3-2 . CASSQGAGPTEETQYF TGTGCCAGCAGCCAAGGGGCTGGCCCTACCGAAGAGACCCAGTACTTC
. TRBJ2-1 TRBV19 . CASSHPVAYYNEQFF TGTGCCAGTAGTCACCCGGTAGCTTACTACAATGAGCAGTTCTTC
TRBD2 TRBJ2-3 TRBV20-1 . CSAGGGVSTDTQYF TGCAGTGCTGGTGGGGGGGTTAGCACAGATACGCAGTATTTT
TRBD2 TRBJ2-5 TRBV4-2 . CASSQDQTSGVKTQYF TGTGCCAGCAGCCAAGATCAAACTAGCGGGGTGAAGACCCAGTACTTC
TRBD1 TRBJ1-4 TRBV5-1 . CASSLQGATNEKLFF TGCGCCAGCAGCTTACAGGGGGCAACTAATGAAAAACTGTTTTTT
TRBD2 TRBJ2-7 TRBV29-1 . CSGGLAGGGEQYF TGCAGCGGAGGACTAGCGGGAGGGGGCGAGCAGTACTTC
. TRBJ2-7 TRBV18 . CASSQTGSQGIGYEQYF TGTGCCAGCTCCCAAACCGGATCACAGGGCATCGGCTACGAGCAGTACTTC
TRBD2 TRBJ2-2 TRBV5-1 . CASSPLLAGAINTGELFF TGCGCCAGCAGCCCCCTGTTAGCGGGGGCCATAAACACCGGGGAGCTGTTTTTT
TRBD1 TRBJ2-2 TRBV5-8 few CASRDRGRGTGELFF TGTGCCAGCCGGGACAGGGGGCGAGGCACCGGGGAGCTGTTTTTT
. TRBJ2-5 TRBV3-1/TRBV3-2 . CASSQDSTGETQYF TGTGCCAGCAGCCAAGACTCTACGGGAGAGACCCAGTACTTC
. TRBJ1-1 TRBV7-8 . CASSLGSGYTEAFF TGTGCCAGCAGCTTAGGTTCCGGGTATACTGAAGCTTTCTTT
. TRBJ1-2 TRBV6-6 . CASSSVKGGRNYGYTF TGTGCCAGCAGTAGCGTTAAAGGCGGACGGAACTATGGCTACACCTTC
. TRBJ2-7 TRBV3-1/TRBV3-2 . CASSQGLGTLGFYEQYF TGTGCCAGCAGCCAAGGCTTAGGGACCCTCGGATTTTACGAGCAGTACTTC
. TRBJ2-7 TRBV11-2 once CASSRGADIPYEQYF TGTGCCAGCAGCCGAGGGGCCGACATTCCCTACGAGCAGTACTTC
. TRBJ2-1 TRBV7-8 . CASSLVRWENEQFF TGTGCCAGCAGCTTAGTCCGGTGGGAGAATGAGCAGTTCTTC
. TRBJ1-1 TRBV2 . CASIFQRKGEAFF TGTGCCAGCATCTTTCAGAGGAAGGGTGAAGCTTTCTTT
. TRBJ1-1 TRBV2 . CARESRGELNTEAFF TGTGCCAGGGAGTCCCGTGGGGAATTGAACACTGAAGCTTTCTTT
TRBD1 TRBJ1-1 TRBV12-3/TRBV12-4 once CASSQTGPVAFF TGTGCCAGCAGCCAGACAGGGCCGGTAGCTTTCTTT
. TRBJ1-1 TRBV5-1 . CASSLVRGMNTEAFF TGCGCCAGCAGCTTGGTCCGGGGAATGAACACTGAAGCTTTCTTT
TRBD1 TRBJ2-7 TRBV4-2 once CASSQRSTGTGGDEQYF TGTGCCAGCAGCCAAAGGTCGACCGGGACAGGGGGCGACGAGCAGTACTTC
. TRBJ2-3 TRBV5-1 . CASSYQGNGLGDTQYF TGCGCCAGCAGCTATCAGGGGAACGGCTTGGGAGATACGCAGTATTTT
TRBD2 TRBJ2-5 TRBV5-1 . CASSRTLAGKETQYF TGCGCCAGCAGCCGGACCCTAGCGGGGAAAGAGACCCAGTACTTC
TRBD1 TRBJ1-5 TRBV24-1 . CATSDRGQGDNQPQHF TGTGCCACCAGTGACCGCGGACAGGGGGACAATCAGCCCCAGCATTTT
. TRBJ2-7 TRBV6-5 . CASSLRSGSAYEQYF TGTGCCAGCAGTTTACGCTCGGGAAGCGCCTACGAGCAGTACTTC
. TRBJ2-3 TRBV5-4 . CASSSDSSSVQYF TGTGCCAGCAGCTCGGATAGCTCGTCTGTTCAGTATTTT
. TRBJ2-3 TRBV28 . CASSLRVDTQYF TGTGCCAGCAGTTTGAGGGTAGATACGCAGTATTTT
. TRBJ2-1 TRBV6-4 once CASSDSSRPVIGETKPKNYNEQFF TGTGCCAGCAGTGACAGTTCGAGGCCCGTCATTGGAGAGACGAAGCCAAAAAACTACAATGAGCAGTTCTTC
TRBD2 TRBJ2-1 TRBV19 . CASSIGRLAAYNEQFF TGTGCCAGTAGTATAGGACGGCTAGCGGCCTACAATGAGCAGTTCTTC
TRBD2 TRBJ2-1 TRBV7-6 . CASSPSGTSGYNEQFF TGTGCCAGCAGCCCCTCCGGGACTAGCGGGTACAATGAGCAGTTCTTC
. TRBJ2-2 TRBV6-2/TRBV6-3 . CASSRGSQVTGELFF TGTGCCAGCAGTCGCGGTAGCCAGGTCACCGGGGAGCTGTTTTTT
TRBD1 TRBJ2-3 TRBV10-3 . CASTQGGTDTQYF TGTGCCAGTACACAGGGGGGCACAGATACGCAGTATTTT
. TRBJ1-3 TRBV4-3 . CASSPLVASGNTIYF TGCGCCAGCAGCCCATTAGTAGCCTCTGGAAACACCATATATTTT
TRBD2 TRBJ2-1 TRBV3-1/TRBV3-2 . CASSETRLAGEQFF TGTGCCAGCAGCGAAACCCGACTAGCTGGTGAGCAGTTCTTC
. TRBJ2-3 TRBV7-3 . CASSQQAYTDTQYF TGTGCCAGCAGCCAACAAGCTTATACAGATACGCAGTATTTT
. TRBJ2-4 TRBV2 . CASSERRRPNIQYF TGTGCCAGCAGTGAAAGACGGCGGCCAAACATTCAGTACTTC
. TRBJ1-2 TRBV7-8 . CASRAEGYGYTF TGTGCCAGCAGAGCCGAGGGGTATGGCTACACCTTC
. TRBJ2-2 TRBV6-4 . CASKPQGWSTGELFF TGTGCCAGCAAACCTCAGGGGTGGAGCACCGGGGAGCTGTTTTTT
TRBD1 TRBJ1-6 TRBV6-5 . CASSYGGGGDSPLHF TGTGCCAGCAGTTACGGAGGGGGCGGTGATTCACCCCTCCACTTT
. TRBJ1-6 TRBV29-1 . CSVRVRDSPLHF TGCAGCGTAAGGGTCCGAGATTCACCCCTCCACTTT
. TRBJ1-2 TRBV6-6 once CASSYNRVYGYTF TGTGCCAGCAGTTACAACAGGGTCTATGGCTACACCTTC
. TRBJ1-1 TRBV7-9 few CASSLGGDNGNTEAFF TGTGCCAGCAGCTTAGGTGGAGACAATGGTAACACTGAAGCTTTCTTT